This T cell receptor (beta chain) was identified in a study of vaccination and CD4 T cells after COVID-19. Once obtained from cultured CD4+ T cells, the DNA was sequenced using the Oncomine TCR Beta short-read assay. TCRdb re-called the PCR reads with MiXCR, one entry per CDR3 protein. This table has about 21,000 distinct CDR3 sequences, roughly 70% appearing once. As for treatment: roughly 11-day PBMC culture with coronavirus spike peptide pools or control peptides (ViraFEST assay). The table lists this clonotype with a few counts. Its antigen is as yet unknown. The V gene's germline CDR1 is SGHRS and CDR2 YFSETQ. The CDR3 loop spans 16 amino acids. V dropped 0 bases and J dropped 9 bases, with 16 bases sitting between them.

The sequencing input was CD4+ T cells from blood, cultured in vitro. The sequence derives from a human donor who had recovered from COVID-19. The genes are TRBV5-1 and TRBJ1-6, with D unresolved. The CDR3 DNA is TGCGCCAGCAGCTTGGTATCGGGATATCGTGGTTCACCCCTCCACTTT. This codes for CASSLVSGYRGSPLHF. Based on the CDR3 plus reference TRBV5-1 and TRBJ1-6, the full variable domain is KAGVTQTPRYLIKTRGQQVTLSCSPISGHRSVSWYQQTPGQGLQFLFEYFSETQRNKGNFPGRFSGRQFSNSRSEMNVSTLELGDSALYLCASSLVSGYRGSPLHFGNGTRLTVT.